The next 32 T cell receptor beta chains were all read from a single sample in a study of T cell responses to AZD1222 COVID-19 vaccine (dated by TCRdb to about 2021). The receptor library was made with the immunoSEQ multiplex PCR assay. What TCRdb holds here is the immuneACCESS table cut down to in-frame rearrangements. Part of the clones is not present; checked against another copy, under half of the missing clones reflect an unresolved V gene, and the others are unexplained. In all, the sample holds about 120,000 clones, and 85% to 90% of those were seen once. The biggest ten clones account for about a fifth of the sample. The sample's time point label, in plain terms: baseline before first vaccination. The sequencing here drew on peripheral blood, taken on day 0 of AZD1222 vaccination. These TCRs come from an adult in good health.

V is TRBV5-1 and J is TRBJ1-6; D ambiguous. The CDR3 spans 14 residues. CDR1 SGHRS and CDR2 YFSETQ come from the germline V gene. Trimming took off 0 bases at V and 13 bases at J, with 14 bases between the two ends. CDR3 loop: CASSLVTNGSPLHF. DNA for the CDR3: TGCGCCAGCAGCTTGGTTACGAACGGCAGCCCCCTCCACTTT.

This clone was observed once. V is TRBV10-3 and J is TRBJ1-1; D unclear. CDR1 is ENHRY, CDR2 SYGVKD, per germline. V was cut by 2 bases and J by 0 bases, with 4 bases left in between. The CDR3 runs to 13 residues. CDR3 coding DNA: TGTGCCATCAGTGAGGTTTTGAACACTGAAGCTTTCTTT. Protein product: CAISEVLNTEAFF.

The chain is built from TRBV6-2 or TRBV6-3 and TRBJ1-2; 11 positions match TRBD1. V lost 4 bases and J lost 8; bases outside the gene matches: 6. From germline, CDR1 is MNHEY and CDR2 SVGEGT. This CDR3 contains 14 residues. This CDR3 is CASSFGTGGDGYTF. Written as DNA, the CDR3 is TGTGCCAGCAGTTTCGGGACAGGGGGTGACGGCTACACCTTC.

This sequence joins TRBV7-2 and TRBJ2-5; D unclear. Per the germline V gene, CDR1 is SGHTA and CDR2 is FQGNSA. CDR3 length: 14 amino acids. V lost 1 base and J 3 bases, leaving 9 bases between the germline ends. CDR3 DNA: TGTGCCAGCAGCTTAGGGCCTACGAAAGAGACCCAGTACTTC. Protein product: CASSLGPTKETQYF.

This chain connects TRBV7-8 to TRBJ1-1; TRBD1 is a possible D gene (6 bases). Germline CDR1 SGHVS, CDR2 FQNEAQ. V was trimmed by 4 bases and J by 4 bases, leaving 16 bases between them. The CDR3 is made up of 15 amino acids. CDR3 region: CASSSYRVGSTEAFF. The CDR3 DNA reads TGTGCCAGCAGCTCGTACAGGGTGGGGAGCACTGAAGCTTTCTTT.

V and J are TRBV6-6 and TRBJ1-5; D unclear. CDR3 length equals 13 residues. The germline V and J ends were trimmed by 7 bases and 9 bases, with 16 bases remaining between them. CDR1 is MNHNY and CDR2 is SVGAGI in the germline V gene (reference sequence). CDR3 nucleotide sequence: TGTGCCAGCACCCAAGACGAGTCTCTGCCCCAGCATTTT. Protein product: CASTQDESLPQHF.

CDR3 nucleotide sequence: TGTGCCAGCAGCCCCTACTTGAATGAGCAGTTCTTC. Amino acids: CASSPYLNEQFF. This chain connects TRBV21-1 to TRBJ2-1; the D call TRBD2 from the table was never checked on the DNA. TRBV21-1 is labeled a pseudogene. The CDR3 loop spans 12 amino acids.

The CDR3 region is CASSRGGTSGLTDTQYF. Here the CDR3 DNA reads TGTGCCAGCAGCCGGGGGGGAACTAGCGGGCTCACAGATACGCAGTATTTT. V gene TRBV7-9 combines with J gene TRBJ2-3; TRBD2 matches 9 bases. In germline, CDR1 is SEHNR, CDR2 FQNEAQ (reference sequence). The CDR3 spans 17 residues. The V segment lost 5 bases and the J segment 2 bases; nucleotides outside the gene matches: 11. Full variable domain (remainder filled in from reference TRBV7-9 and TRBJ2-3): DTGVSQNPRHKITKRGQNVTFRCDPISEHNRLYWYRQTLGQGPEFLTYFQNEAQLEKSRLLSDRFSAERPKGSFSTLEIQRTEQGDSAMYLCASSRGGTSGLTDTQYFGPGTRLTVL.

This sequence joins TRBV5-1 and TRBJ2-2; 8 nucleotides match TRBD1. V lost 4 bases to trimming and J lost 6 bases; unmatched junction nucleotides: 5. CDR1 is SGHRS and CDR2 is YFSETQ in the germline V gene. CDR3 length: 14 amino acids. This CDR3 reads CASSLRDRPGELFF. The DNA of the CDR3 is TGCGCCAGCAGCCTAAGGGACAGGCCCGGGGAGCTGTTTTTT.

The J gene is TRBJ2-7, the V gene TRBV9; D unclear. Per germline, CDR1 SGDLS and CDR2 YYNGEE. The CDR3 consists of 11 residues. V was clipped by 2 bases and J by 7 bases, with 7 bases between them. CDR3 sequence reads: CASSVGQEQYF. Written as DNA, the CDR3 is TGTGCCAGCAGCGTTGGCCAAGAGCAGTACTTC.

This clone came up many times. This rearrangement joins TRBV24-1 to TRBJ1-4; 7 bases agree with TRBD1. The CDR3 runs to 15 residues. CDR1 and CDR2 from the germline V gene are KGHDR and SFDVKD. V gave up 3 bases and J gave up 2 bases; unmatched junction bases: 2. The CDR3 bases are TGTGCCACCAGTGATGGGGACAGTACTAATGAAAAACTGTTTTTT. Residues: CATSDGDSTNEKLFF.

This sequence joins TRBV5-4 and TRBJ2-2, with D uncertain. Germline V gives CDR1 SGHNT, CDR2 YYREEE (reference sequence). Trimming pared 4 bases from V and 5 bases from J, leaving 3 bases between. CDR3 size: 11 residues. The CDR3 DNA sequence: TGTGCCAGCAGCGAAACCGGGGAGCTGTTTTTT. Translation gives CASSETGELFF.

A note on this clone: Within the sample, other DNA sequences also encode this same CDR3. For the CDR3, the DNA is TGTGCCAGCAGCTTGCGGGGGGGCTCCTACAATGAGCAGTTCTTC. Translation: CASSLRGGSYNEQFF. The rearrangement uses TRBV5-6 and TRBJ2-1, with 8 bases lining up with TRBD2. This CDR3 has 15 residues. The trim removed 1 base at V and 0 bases at J, leaving 0 bases unmatched. Germline CDR1 and CDR2: SGHDT and YYEEEE. The whole variable domain, remainder taken from reference TRBV5-6 and TRBJ2-1, is DAGVTQSPTHLIKTRGQQVTLRCSPKSGHDTVSWYQQALGQGPQFIFQYYEEEERQRGNFPDRFSGHQFPNYSSELNVNALLLGDSALYLCASSLRGGSYNEQFFGPGTRLTVL.

The CDR3 nucleotides read TGTGCCAGCAGCTTAGTCGGTAAAGAAGAGACCCAGTACTTC. It is translated as CASSLVGKEETQYF. V gene TRBV7-2 combines with J gene TRBJ2-5; no clear D gene. The CDR3 runs to 14 residues. Germline-derived CDR1 and CDR2 are SGHTA and FQGNSA. Between the trimmed V and J ends, which lost 1 base and 3 bases, there was a span of 9 bases.

The chain combines TRBV7-2 with TRBJ1-1; 7 nucleotides line up with TRBD1. The J segment lost 5 bases and the V segment lost 5 bases, leaving 11 bases of the junction unmatched. The CDR3 contains 15 residues. Germline V gene sequence: CDR1 SGHTA, CDR2 FQGNSA. This CDR3 reads CASSQQGGSRTEAFF. The CDR3 DNA sequence: TGTGCCAGCAGCCAGCAGGGGGGGAGTCGGACTGAAGCTTTCTTT.

Here the CDR3 DNA reads TGTGCTAGTGGTACGACAGCAAAAGAAGCTTTCTTT. It is translated as CASGTTAKEAFF. This rearrangement joins TRBV12-5 to TRBJ1-1; D is possibly TRBD1 (5 bases). The CDR3 covers 12 residues. Trimming shortened V by 5 bases and J by 8 bases, and 12 bases separated the two germline ends. Germline lookup yields CDR1 LGHNT and CDR2 FRNRAP. The whole variable domain, remainder taken from reference TRBV12-5 and TRBJ1-1, is DARVTQTPRHKVTEMGQEVTMRCQPILGHNTVFWYRQTMMQGLELLAYFRNRAPLDDSGMPKDRFSAEMPDATLATLKIQPSEPRDSAVYFCASGTTAKEAFFGQGTRLTVV.

V usage is TRBV6-6 and J usage is TRBJ2-4, with 9 nucleotides matching TRBD2. The V segment lost 8 bases and the J segment 3 bases; nucleotides outside the gene matches: 11. CDR1 and CDR2 from the germline V gene are MNHNY and SVGAGI (reference sequence). The CDR3 has 16 amino acids. CDR3 coding DNA: TGTGCCAGCGCGCCGGCGGGGGGGCCGGACAAAAACATTCAGTACTTC. This gives the protein CASAPAGGPDKNIQYF.

This chain joins TRBV28 and TRBJ2-7, with a weak D call TRBD2 (5 bases). The germline V and J ends were trimmed by 8 bases and 6 bases, with 17 bases remaining between them. The CDR3 runs to 13 residues. Per the germline V gene, CDR1 is MDHEN and CDR2 is SYDVKM. The DNA of the CDR3 is TGTGCCAGCGGTCCAGCGGATTTTGGCGAGCAGTACTTC. This encodes CASGPADFGEQYF. Using reference TRBV28 and TRBJ2-7 for the parts outside the CDR3, the full variable domain is DVKVTQSSRYLVKRTGEKVFLECVQDMDHENMFWYRQDPGLGLRLIYFSYDVKMKEKGDIPEGYSVSREKKERFSLILESASTNQTSMYLCASGPADFGEQYFGPGTRLTVT.

V is TRBV3-1 (or the pseudogene TRBV3-2) and J is TRBJ1-1; D may be TRBD1 (6 bases). The V gene's germline CDR1 is LGHDT and CDR2 YNNKEL (reference sequence). V was shortened by 5 bases and J by 5 bases, with 15 bases between the two germline ends. This CDR3 is 14 amino acids long. DNA of the CDR3: TGTGCCAGCAGCGAGGGGGGGTGGGTTACTGAAGCTTTCTTT. It translates to CASSEGGWVTEAFF.

The chain combines TRBV6-5 with TRBJ2-7; D remains ambiguous. Between the trimmed V and J ends, which lost 4 bases and 4 bases, there was a span of 17 bases. The germline gives CDR1 MNHEY, CDR2 SVGAGI. The CDR3 is 15 amino acids. CDR3 in DNA: TGTGCCAGCAGTTGGGGTTCAGGCCTGACTTACGAGCAGTACTTC. Translation: CASSWGSGLTYEQYF.

The chain combines TRBV29-1 with TRBJ1-4, with unresolved D. Germline CDR1 SQVTM, CDR2 ANQGSEA. V gave up 6 bases and J gave up 4 bases, with 9 bases separating them. CDR3 length: 12 residues. Here the CDR3 reads CSVLSGNEKLFF. As DNA, the CDR3 is TGCAGCGTCTTGTCTGGTAATGAAAAACTGTTTTTT.

The V gene is TRBV5-1, the J gene TRBJ2-5, with D possibly being TRBD1 (6 bases). Germline V gives CDR1 SGHRS, CDR2 YFSETQ. This CDR3 comprises 15 residues. V was pared by 4 bases and J by 1 base, with 14 bases between. The CDR3 sequence: CASSIGQYTQETQYF. CDR3 nucleotides: TGCGCCAGCAGCATAGGACAGTACACCCAAGAGACCCAGTACTTC. The full variable domain, its missing parts supplied by reference TRBV5-1 and TRBJ2-5, is KAGVTQTPRYLIKTRGQQVTLSCSPISGHRSVSWYQQTPGQGLQFLFEYFSETQRNKGNFPGRFSGRQFSNSRSEMNVSTLELGDSALYLCASSIGQYTQETQYFGPGTRLLVL.

The rearrangement links TRBV15 to TRBJ1-5; a possible D gene is TRBD1 (5 bases). The V end was cut by 5 bases, the J end by 4 bases, with 15 bases between. Germline V CDR1 and CDR2: LNHNV, YYDKDF (reference sequence). The CDR3 contains 15 residues. CDR3 DNA sequence: TGTGCCACCAGCGGCATACAGGAGGGGAATCAGCCCCAGCATTTT. Its translation: CATSGIQEGNQPQHF.

This chain connects TRBV5-6 to TRBJ1-6; maybe TRBD1 (5 bases). The germline V gene encodes CDR1 SGHDT and CDR2 YYEEEE. This CDR3 contains 19 residues. The V gene lost 4 bases and the J gene lost 0 bases, with 20 bases spanning the gap. CDR3 amino acids: CASSLDNIPSSSYNSPLHF. In DNA form, the CDR3 reads TGTGCCAGCAGCCTGGACAATATCCCTTCGAGCTCCTATAATTCACCCCTCCACTTT.

In nucleotides, the CDR3 is TGTGCCAGCAGTCCCCGGGCGGGGGACCTCTACGAGCAGTACTTC. Protein: CASSPRAGDLYEQYF. The chain recombines TRBV11-2 with TRBJ2-7; TRBD2 agrees at 7 bases. Germline V gives CDR1 SGHAT, CDR2 FQNNGV. The V and J ends lost 6 bases and 3 bases, in that order; junction bases with no gene match: 11. The CDR3 runs to 15 residues.

The V gene is TRBV3-1 (or the pseudogene TRBV3-2), the J gene TRBJ1-6, with D unclear. The CDR3 is 14 residues long. The V and J ends lost 1 base and 10 bases respectively, with 11 bases between them. Per the germline V gene, CDR1 is LGHDT and CDR2 is YNNKEL (reference sequence). The CDR3 coding sequence is TGTGCCAGCAGCCAAGCCCTGCTAATGTCACCCCTCCACTTT. Amino acid sequence: CASSQALLMSPLHF.

The rearrangement uses TRBV3-1 (or the pseudogene TRBV3-2) and TRBJ1-2; no clear D gene. V was pared by 0 bases and J by 7 bases, with 15 bases between. This CDR3 is built from 15 residues. CDR1 and CDR2 from the germline V gene are LGHDT and YNNKEL (reference sequence). The CDR3 here is CASSQDVLRHRGYTF. CDR3 coding DNA: TGTGCCAGCAGCCAAGATGTTCTTCGACATCGTGGCTACACCTTC.

Ten or more counts support this clone. This chain joins TRBV2 and TRBJ2-1, with 9 bases lining up with TRBD1. The CDR3 sequence is 15 residues long. The ends lost 3 bases at V and 6 bases at J; junction bases unmatched: 6. Germline values: CDR1 SNHLY, CDR2 FYNNEI. CDR3: CASSEGTGRGNEQFF. CDR3 nucleotides: TGTGCCAGCAGTGAGGGGACAGGGAGGGGCAATGAGCAGTTCTTC.

This chain uses TRBV28 with TRBJ1-2; 11 bases line up with TRBD1. V shed 8 bases, J shed 8 bases, and the junction held 10 bases outside the gene matches. The CDR3 is made up of 14 amino acids. CDR1 MDHEN and CDR2 SYDVKM come from the germline V gene. CDR3 bases: TGTGCCAGCGTAATTCTCGGACAGGGGGCCGGCTACACCTTC. It is translated as CASVILGQGAGYTF.

This clone was found once. The V and J genes are TRBV27 and TRBJ2-7; 8 nucleotides match TRBD2. From germline, CDR1 is MNHEY and CDR2 SMNVEV (reference sequence). J was trimmed by 0 bases and V by 5 bases; bases with no gene match: 9. This CDR3 has 16 residues. The CDR3 loop is CASSHTRGVNSYEQYF. For the CDR3, the DNA is TGTGCCAGCAGTCATACGCGGGGGGTTAACTCCTACGAGCAGTACTTC.

Only one count was recorded for this clone. This rearrangement joins TRBV7-2 to TRBJ1-2; D gene ambiguous. Germline V CDR1 and CDR2: SGHTA, FQGNSA. The ends were cut back, 1 base at V and 7 bases at J, with 10 bases in the middle. CDR3 length equals 13 residues. The CDR3 bases are TGTGCCAGCAGCTTAGGTGGTTTTGGTGGCTACACCTTC. Protein product: CASSLGGFGGYTF. The entire variable domain, with the rest obtained from reference TRBV7-2 and TRBJ1-2, is as follows: GAGVSQSPSNKVTEKGKDVELRCDPISGHTALYWYRQSLGQGLEFLIYFQGNSAPDKSGLPSDRFSAERTGGSVSTLTIQRTQQEDSAVYLCASSLGGFGGYTFGSGTRLTVV.

V is TRBV3-1 (or the pseudogene TRBV3-2) and J is TRBJ1-5; D unresolved. CDR1 LGHDT and CDR2 YNNKEL come from the germline V gene (reference sequence). The CDR3 totals 15 residues. V lost 1 base to trimming and J lost 0 bases, with 7 bases between them. CDR3 nucleotide sequence: TGTGCCAGCAGCCAAGCTATAGATAGCAATCAGCCCCAGCATTTT. Translated: CASSQAIDSNQPQHF.